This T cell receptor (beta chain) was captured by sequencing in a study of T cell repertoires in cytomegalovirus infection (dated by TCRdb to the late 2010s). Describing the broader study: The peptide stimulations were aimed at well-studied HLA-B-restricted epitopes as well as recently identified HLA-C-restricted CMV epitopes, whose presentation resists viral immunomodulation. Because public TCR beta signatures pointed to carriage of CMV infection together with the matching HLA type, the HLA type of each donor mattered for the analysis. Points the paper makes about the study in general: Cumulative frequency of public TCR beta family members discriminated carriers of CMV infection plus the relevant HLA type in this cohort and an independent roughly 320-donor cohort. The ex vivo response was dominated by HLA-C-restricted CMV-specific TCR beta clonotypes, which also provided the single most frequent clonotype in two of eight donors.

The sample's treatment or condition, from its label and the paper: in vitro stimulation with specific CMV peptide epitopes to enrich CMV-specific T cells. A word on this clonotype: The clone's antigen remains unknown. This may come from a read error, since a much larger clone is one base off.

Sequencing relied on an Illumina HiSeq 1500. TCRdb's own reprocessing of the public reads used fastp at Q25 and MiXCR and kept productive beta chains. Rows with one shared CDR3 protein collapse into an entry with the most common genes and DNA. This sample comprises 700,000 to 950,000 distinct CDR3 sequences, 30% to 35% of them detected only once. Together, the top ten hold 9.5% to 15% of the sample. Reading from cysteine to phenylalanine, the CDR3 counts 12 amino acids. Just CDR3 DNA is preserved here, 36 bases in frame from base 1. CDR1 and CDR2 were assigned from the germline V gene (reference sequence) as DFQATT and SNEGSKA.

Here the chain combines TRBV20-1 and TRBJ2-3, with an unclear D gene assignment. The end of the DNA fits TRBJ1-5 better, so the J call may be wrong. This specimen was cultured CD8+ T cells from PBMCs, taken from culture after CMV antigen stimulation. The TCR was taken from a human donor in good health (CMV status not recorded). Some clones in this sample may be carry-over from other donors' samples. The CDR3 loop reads CSARHSTDTQHF. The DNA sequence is TGCAGTGCTAGACACTCAACCGATACGCAGCATTTT.